The present TCR beta chain was sequenced within a study of T cell changes during pregnancy in multiple sclerosis. With 1 base clipped from V and 5 bases from J, the junction kept 7 bases outside the gene matches. Germline V CDR1 and CDR2: SGDLS, YYNGEE. CDR3 size: 16 residues. Assay: immunoSEQ multiplex PCR; the TCRdb copy retains only in-frame clones and omits some. Of tens of thousands of clones in the sample, 85% to 95% were seen once. This TCR derives from a female donor with multiple sclerosis, enrolled in a pregnancy study. Sample: peripheral blood, taken in the third trimester of pregnancy. The gene calls are TRBV9 and TRBJ2-2, with 8 bases aligning to TRBD2. Here the CDR3 reads CASSVRPAGVTGELFF. The CDR3 nucleotides read TGTGCCAGCAGCGTACGGCCAGCGGGAGTAACCGGGGAGCTGTTTTTT.